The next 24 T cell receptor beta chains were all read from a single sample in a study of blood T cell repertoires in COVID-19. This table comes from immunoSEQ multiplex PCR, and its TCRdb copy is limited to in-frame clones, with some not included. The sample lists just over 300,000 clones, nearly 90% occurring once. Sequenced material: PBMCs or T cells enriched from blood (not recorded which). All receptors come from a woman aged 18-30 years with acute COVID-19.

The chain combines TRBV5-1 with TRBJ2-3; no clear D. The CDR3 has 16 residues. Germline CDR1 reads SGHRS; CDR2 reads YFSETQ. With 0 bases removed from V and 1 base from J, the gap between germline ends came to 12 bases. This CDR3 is CASSLDGLPGTDTQYF. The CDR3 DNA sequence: TGCGCCAGCAGCTTGGACGGGTTGCCCGGCACAGATACGCAGTATTTT.

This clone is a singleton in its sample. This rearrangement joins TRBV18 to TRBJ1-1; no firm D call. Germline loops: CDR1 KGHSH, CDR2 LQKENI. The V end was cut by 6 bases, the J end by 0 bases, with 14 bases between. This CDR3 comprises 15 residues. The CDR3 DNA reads TGTGCCAGCTCGCCCAGAGGAGACGTGAACACTGAAGCTTTCTTT. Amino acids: CASSPRGDVNTEAFF.

This CDR3 is CSGATGINSPLHF. For the CDR3, the DNA is TGCAGCGGAGCTACAGGAATTAATTCACCCCTCCACTTT. The chain links TRBV29-1 to TRBJ1-6; maybe TRBD1 (5 bases). CDR1 and CDR2 from the germline V gene are SQVTM and ANQGSEA. The CDR3 runs 13 residues. Trimming removed 7 bases at V and 6 bases at J, with 13 bases between. The variable domain in full, completed from reference TRBV29-1 and TRBJ1-6, reads SAVISQKPSRDICQRGTSLTIQCQVDSQVTMMFWYRQQPGQSLTLIATANQGSEATYESGFVIDKFPISRPNLTFSTLTVSNMSPEDSSIYLCSGATGINSPLHFGNGTRLTVT.

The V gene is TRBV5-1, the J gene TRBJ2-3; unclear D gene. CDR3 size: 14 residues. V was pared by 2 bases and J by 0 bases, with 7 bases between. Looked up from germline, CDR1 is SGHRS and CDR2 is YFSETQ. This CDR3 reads CASSLSTSTDTQYF. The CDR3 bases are TGCGCCAGCAGCTTAAGTACTAGCACAGATACGCAGTATTTT.

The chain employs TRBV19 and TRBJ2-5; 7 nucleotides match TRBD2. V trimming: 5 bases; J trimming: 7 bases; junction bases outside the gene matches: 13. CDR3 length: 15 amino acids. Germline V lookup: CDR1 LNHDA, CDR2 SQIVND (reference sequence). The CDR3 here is CASSARTSLSGTQYF. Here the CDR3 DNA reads TGTGCCAGTAGTGCCCGGACTAGTCTCTCGGGGACCCAGTACTTC.

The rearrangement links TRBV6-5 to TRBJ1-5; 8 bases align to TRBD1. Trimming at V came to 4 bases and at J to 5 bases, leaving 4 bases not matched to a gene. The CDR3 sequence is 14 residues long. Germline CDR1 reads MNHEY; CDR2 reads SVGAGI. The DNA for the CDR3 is TGTGCCAGCAGTTCGAGGACAGGGTATCAGCCCCAGCATTTT. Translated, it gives CASSSRTGYQPQHF.

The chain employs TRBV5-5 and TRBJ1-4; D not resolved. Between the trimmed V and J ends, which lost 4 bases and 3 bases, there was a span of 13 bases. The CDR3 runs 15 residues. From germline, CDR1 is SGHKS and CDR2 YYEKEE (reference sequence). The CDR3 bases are TGTGCCAGCAGCCGACCTAACGCGGCTAATGAAAAACTGTTTTTT. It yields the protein CASSRPNAANEKLFF.

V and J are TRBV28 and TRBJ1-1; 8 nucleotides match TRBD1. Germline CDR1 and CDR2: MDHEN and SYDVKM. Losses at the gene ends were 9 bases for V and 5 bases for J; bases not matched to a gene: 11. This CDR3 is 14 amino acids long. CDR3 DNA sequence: TGTGCCAGTCTTACAGGGGGTAGGGATACTGAAGCTTTCTTT. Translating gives CASLTGGRDTEAFF.

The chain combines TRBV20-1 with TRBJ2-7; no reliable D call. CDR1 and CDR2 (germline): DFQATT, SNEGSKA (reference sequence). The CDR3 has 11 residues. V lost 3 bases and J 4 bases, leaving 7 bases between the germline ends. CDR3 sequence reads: CSASLIYEQYF. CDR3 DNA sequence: TGCAGTGCTAGTTTAATTTACGAGCAGTACTTC.

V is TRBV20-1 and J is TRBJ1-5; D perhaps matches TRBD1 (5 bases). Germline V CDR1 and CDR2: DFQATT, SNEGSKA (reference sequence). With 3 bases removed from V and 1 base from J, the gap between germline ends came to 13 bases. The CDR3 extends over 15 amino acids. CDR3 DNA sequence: TGCAGTGCTAGTCTAGGGGTATGGAGCAATCAGCCCCAGCATTTT. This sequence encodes CSASLGVWSNQPQHF.

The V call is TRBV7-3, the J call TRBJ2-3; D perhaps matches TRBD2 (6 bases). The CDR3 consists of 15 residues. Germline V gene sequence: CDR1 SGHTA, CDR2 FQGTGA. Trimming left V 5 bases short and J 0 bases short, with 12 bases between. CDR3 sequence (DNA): TGTGCCAGCAGCCACGGCGGGATTAGCACAGATACGCAGTATTTT. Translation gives CASSHGGISTDTQYF.

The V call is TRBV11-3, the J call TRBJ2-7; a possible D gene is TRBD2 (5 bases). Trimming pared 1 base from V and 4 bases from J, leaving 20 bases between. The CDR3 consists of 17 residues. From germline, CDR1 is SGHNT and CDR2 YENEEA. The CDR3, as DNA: TGTGCCAGCAGCTTAGGGGGAGACTTGTGCAGGTTGTACGAGCAGTACTTC. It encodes CASSLGGDLCRLYEQYF.

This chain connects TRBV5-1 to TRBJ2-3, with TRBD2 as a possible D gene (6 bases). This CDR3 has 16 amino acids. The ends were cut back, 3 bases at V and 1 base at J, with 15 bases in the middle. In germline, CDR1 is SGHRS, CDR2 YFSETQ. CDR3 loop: CASSSPNPGGTDTQYF. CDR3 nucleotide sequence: TGCGCCAGCAGCTCCCCGAACCCGGGGGGCACAGATACGCAGTATTTT.

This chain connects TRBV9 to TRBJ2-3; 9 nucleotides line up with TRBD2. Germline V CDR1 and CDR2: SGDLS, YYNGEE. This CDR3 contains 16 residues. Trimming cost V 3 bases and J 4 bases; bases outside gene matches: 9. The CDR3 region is CASSAAGGGVADTQYF. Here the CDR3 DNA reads TGTGCCAGCAGCGCCGCGGGAGGGGGGGTGGCAGATACGCAGTATTTT.

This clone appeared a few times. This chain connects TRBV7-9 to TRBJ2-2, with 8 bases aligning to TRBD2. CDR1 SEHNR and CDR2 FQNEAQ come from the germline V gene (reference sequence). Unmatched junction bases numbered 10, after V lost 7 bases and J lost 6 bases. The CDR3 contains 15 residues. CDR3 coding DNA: TGTGCCAGCACGGAGGACGGGAGGGCCTCCGGGGAGCTGTTTTTT. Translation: CASTEDGRASGELFF.

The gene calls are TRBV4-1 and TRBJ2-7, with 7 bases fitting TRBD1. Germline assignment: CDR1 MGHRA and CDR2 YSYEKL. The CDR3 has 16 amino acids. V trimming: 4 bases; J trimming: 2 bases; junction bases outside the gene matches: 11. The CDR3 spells CASSRIGTESPYEQYF. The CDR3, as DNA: TGCGCCAGCAGCCGGATCGGGACAGAGTCGCCCTACGAGCAGTACTTC.

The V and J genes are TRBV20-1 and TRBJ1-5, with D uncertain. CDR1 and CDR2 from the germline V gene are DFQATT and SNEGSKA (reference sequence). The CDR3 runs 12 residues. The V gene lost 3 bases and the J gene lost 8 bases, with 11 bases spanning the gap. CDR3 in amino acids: CSASISGEPQHF. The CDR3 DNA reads TGCAGTGCTAGTATATCCGGGGAGCCCCAGCATTTT.

The CDR3 is CASSFSSDTEAFF. For the CDR3, the DNA is TGTGCCAGCAGTTTTAGTTCGGACACTGAAGCTTTCTTT. The chain is built from TRBV27 and TRBJ1-1; D is uncertain. The CDR3 is made up of 13 amino acids. Looked up from germline, CDR1 is MNHEY and CDR2 is SMNVEV (reference sequence). V was pared by 3 bases and J by 3 bases, with 8 bases between.

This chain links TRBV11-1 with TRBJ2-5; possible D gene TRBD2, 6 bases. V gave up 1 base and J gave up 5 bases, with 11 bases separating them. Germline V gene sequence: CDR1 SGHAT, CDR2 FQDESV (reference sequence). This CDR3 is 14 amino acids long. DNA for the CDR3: TGTGCCAGCAGCTTAGAGGGAGGTATGGAGACCCAGTACTTC. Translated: CASSLEGGMETQYF. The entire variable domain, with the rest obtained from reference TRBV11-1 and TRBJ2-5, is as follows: EAEVAQSPRYKITEKSQAVAFWCDPISGHATLYWYRQILGQGPELLVQFQDESVVDDSQLPKDRFSAERLKGVDSTLKIQPAELGDSAMYLCASSLEGGMETQYFGPGTRLLVL.

Written as DNA, the CDR3 is TGTGCCAGCAGTGAATCCACAGGCCTCCCCGGCAATCAGCCCCAGCATTTT. It yields the protein CASSESTGLPGNQPQHF. The chain carries TRBV25-1 and TRBJ1-5; D may be TRBD1 (5 bases). V was trimmed by 1 base and J by 2 bases, leaving 15 bases between them. The CDR3 runs 17 residues. Germline values: CDR1 MGHDK, CDR2 SYGVNS.

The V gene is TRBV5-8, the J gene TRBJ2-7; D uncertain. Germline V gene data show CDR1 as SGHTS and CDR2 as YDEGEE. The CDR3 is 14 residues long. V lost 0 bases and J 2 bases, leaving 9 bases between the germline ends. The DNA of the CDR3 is TGTGCCAGCAGCTTGGGACCAGACACCTACGAGCAGTACTTC. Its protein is CASSLGPDTYEQYF.

CDR3 region: CASSQVPGTGNGYTF. The CDR3, as DNA: TGTGCCAGCAGCCAAGTCCCCGGGACAGGGAATGGCTACACCTTC. The chain has TRBV3-1 (or the pseudogene TRBV3-2) and TRBJ1-2; TRBD1 matches 9 bases. Germline CDR1 LGHDT, CDR2 YNNKEL (reference sequence). The junction had 6 bases not matched to a gene; V was cut back by 1 base and J by 6 bases. This CDR3 comprises 15 residues.

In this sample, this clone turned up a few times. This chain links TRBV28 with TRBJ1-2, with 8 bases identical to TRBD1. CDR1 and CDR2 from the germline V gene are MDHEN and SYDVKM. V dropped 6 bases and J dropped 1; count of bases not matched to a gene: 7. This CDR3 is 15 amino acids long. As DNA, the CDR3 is TGTGCCAGCAGCTCCGGGACAGGATTTAACTATGGCTACACCTTC. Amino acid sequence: CASSSGTGFNYGYTF.

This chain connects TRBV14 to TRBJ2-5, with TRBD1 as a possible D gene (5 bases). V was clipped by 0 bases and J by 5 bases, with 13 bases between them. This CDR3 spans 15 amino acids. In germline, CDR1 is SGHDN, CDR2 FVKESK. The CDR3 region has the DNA TGTGCCAGCAGCCAAGATCTAAGGGGAAGCGAGACCCAGTACTTC. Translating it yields CASSQDLRGSETQYF.